This T cell receptor (beta chain) was sequenced in a study of spatial heterogeneity in lung cancer. Via MiXCR, TCRdb re-called the 5' RACE reads, giving one row per CDR3 protein. The data contain about 75,000 distinct CDR3 sequences, about 14% of them singletons. Time point: sample taken at primary tumor resection. Whole RNA obtained from tumor, nontumor lung or frozen PBMC underwent sequencing without sorting. Trimming removed 2 bases from V and 4 bases from J, with 12 bases in between. The CDR3 extends over 14 amino acids. Germline loops: CDR1 SEHNR, CDR2 FQNEAQ (reference sequence). The V call is TRBV7-9, the J call TRBJ2-7; D not certain. The TCR originated in a male donor with early-stage non-small cell lung cancer. The sample in question was PBMCs, obtained at surgery. CDR3 protein: CASSLRGVTYEQYF. CDR3 coding DNA: TGTGCCAGCAGCTTACGCGGTGTTACTTACGAGCAGTACTTC.